The clone carrying this TCR beta chain was seen only a few times. The record originates from a study of blood T cell repertoires in COVID-19. About the study: The samples span acute and convalescent COVID-19 from the United States, Italy and Spain. PBMCs, B-cell-depleted T cells, or T cells provided the cDNA or gDNA that made up the material.

The V end was cut by 2 bases, the J end by 7 bases, with 9 bases between. The germline CDR1 and CDR2 sequences are MNHNS and SASEGT. This CDR3 spans 13 amino acids. In the authors' workflow: Amplification from reference gene primers served as the basis for estimated nucleated cell counts. Clones were read by immunoSEQ multiplex PCR, and TCRdb kept only the in-frame ones, dropping some. That table furnishes V, J and clone size, whereas the DNA furnished D and trimming. The data show about 73,000 clones, roughly 80% seen once. The gene calls are TRBV6-1 and TRBJ1-5; the D is unclear. The sequence came from a woman aged 60 to 75 with acute or convalescent COVID-19. Source material: peripheral blood. DNA of the CDR3: TGTGCCAGCAGTGAAAACAGAGTCCAGCCCCAGCATTTT. Residues: CASSENRVQPQHF.